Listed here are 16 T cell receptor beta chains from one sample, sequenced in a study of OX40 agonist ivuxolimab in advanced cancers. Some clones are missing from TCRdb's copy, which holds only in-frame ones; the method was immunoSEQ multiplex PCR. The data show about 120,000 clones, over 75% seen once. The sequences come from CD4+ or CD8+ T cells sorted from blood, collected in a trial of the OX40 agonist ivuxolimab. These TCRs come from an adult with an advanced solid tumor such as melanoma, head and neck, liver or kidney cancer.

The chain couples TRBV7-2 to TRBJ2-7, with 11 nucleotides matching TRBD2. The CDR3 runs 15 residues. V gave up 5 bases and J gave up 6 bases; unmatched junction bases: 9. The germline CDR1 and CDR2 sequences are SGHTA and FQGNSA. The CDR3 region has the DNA TGTGCCAGCAGCGTACTAGCGGGGGCCCTCGGCGAGCAGTACTTC. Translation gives CASSVLAGALGEQYF.

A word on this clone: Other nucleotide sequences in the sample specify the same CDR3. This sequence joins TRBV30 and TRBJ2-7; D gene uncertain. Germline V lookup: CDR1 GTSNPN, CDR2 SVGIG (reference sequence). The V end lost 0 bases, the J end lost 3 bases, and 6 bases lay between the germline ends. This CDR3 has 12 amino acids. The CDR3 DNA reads TGTGCCTGGAGTGTTTCCCTCTACGAGCAGTACTTC. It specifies CAWSVSLYEQYF.

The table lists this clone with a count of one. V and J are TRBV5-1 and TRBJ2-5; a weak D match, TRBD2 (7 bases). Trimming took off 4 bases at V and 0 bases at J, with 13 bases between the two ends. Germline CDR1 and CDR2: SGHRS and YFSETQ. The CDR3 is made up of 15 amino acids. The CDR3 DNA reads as TGCGCCAGCAGCACAGCGGGGACAAACCAAGAGACCCAGTACTTC. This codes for CASSTAGTNQETQYF.

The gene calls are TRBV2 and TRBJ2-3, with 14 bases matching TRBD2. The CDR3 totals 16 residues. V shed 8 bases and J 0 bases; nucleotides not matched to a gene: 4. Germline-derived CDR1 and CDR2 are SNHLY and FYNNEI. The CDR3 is CASGLAGGPSTDTQYF. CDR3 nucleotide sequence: TGTGCCAGCGGACTAGCGGGGGGTCCTAGCACAGATACGCAGTATTTT.

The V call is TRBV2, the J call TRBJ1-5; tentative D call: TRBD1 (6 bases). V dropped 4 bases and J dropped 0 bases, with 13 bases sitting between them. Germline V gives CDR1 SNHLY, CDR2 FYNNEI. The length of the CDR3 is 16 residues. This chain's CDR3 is CASSVTGKYSNQPQHF. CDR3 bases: TGTGCCAGCAGTGTCACAGGGAAGTATAGCAATCAGCCCCAGCATTTT.

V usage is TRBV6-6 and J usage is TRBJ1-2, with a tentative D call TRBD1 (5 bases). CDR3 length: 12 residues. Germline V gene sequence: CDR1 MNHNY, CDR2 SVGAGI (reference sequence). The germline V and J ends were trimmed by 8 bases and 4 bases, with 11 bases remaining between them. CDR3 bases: TGTGCCAGCCGGGACGGGTTCTATGGCTACACCTTC. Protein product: CASRDGFYGYTF.

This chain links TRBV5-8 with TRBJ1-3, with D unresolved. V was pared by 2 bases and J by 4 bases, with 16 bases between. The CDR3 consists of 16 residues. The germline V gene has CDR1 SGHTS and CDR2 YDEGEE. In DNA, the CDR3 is TGTGCCAGCAGCTTACGAGGGCCCCCGGCCGGAAACACCATATATTTT. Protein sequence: CASSLRGPPAGNTIYF.

This CDR3 reads CASSPDTGNTIYF. The DNA of the CDR3 is TGTGCCAGCTCACCGGACACTGGAAACACCATATATTTT. V usage is TRBV18 and J usage is TRBJ1-3; possibly TRBD1 for D (5 bases). V dropped 3 bases and J dropped 2 bases, with 5 bases sitting between them. From germline, CDR1 is KGHSH and CDR2 LQKENI. The CDR3 runs to 13 residues.

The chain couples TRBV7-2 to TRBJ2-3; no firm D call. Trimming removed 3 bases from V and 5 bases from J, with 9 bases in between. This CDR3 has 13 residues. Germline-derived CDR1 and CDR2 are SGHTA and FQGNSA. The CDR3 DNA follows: TGTGCCAGCAGCTTCCCGGCTATAGATACGCAGTATTTT. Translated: CASSFPAIDTQYF.

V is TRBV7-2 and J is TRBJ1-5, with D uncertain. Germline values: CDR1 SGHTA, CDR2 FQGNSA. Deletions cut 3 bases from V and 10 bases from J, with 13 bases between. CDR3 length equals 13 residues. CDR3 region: CASSFHEGGPQHF. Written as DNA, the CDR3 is TGTGCCAGCAGCTTCCATGAGGGCGGACCCCAGCATTTT.

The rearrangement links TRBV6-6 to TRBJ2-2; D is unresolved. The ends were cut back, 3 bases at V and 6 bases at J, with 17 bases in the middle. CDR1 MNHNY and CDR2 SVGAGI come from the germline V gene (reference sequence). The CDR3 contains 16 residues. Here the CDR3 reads CASSYVEWASAGELFF. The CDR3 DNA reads TGTGCCAGCAGTTATGTGGAATGGGCCTCAGCCGGGGAGCTGTTTTTT.

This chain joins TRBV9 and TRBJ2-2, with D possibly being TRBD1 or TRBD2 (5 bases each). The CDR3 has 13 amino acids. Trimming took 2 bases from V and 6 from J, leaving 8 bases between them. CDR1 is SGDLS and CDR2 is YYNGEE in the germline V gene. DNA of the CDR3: TGTGCCAGCAGCGTTCTGGGGGCCGGGGAGCTGTTTTTT. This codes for CASSVLGAGELFF. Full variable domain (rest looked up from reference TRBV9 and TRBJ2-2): DSGVTQTPKHLITATGQRVTLRCSPRSGDLSVYWYQQSLDQGLQFLIQYYNGEERAKGNILERFSAQQFPDLHSELNLSSLELGDSALYFCASSVLGAGELFFGEGSRLTVL.

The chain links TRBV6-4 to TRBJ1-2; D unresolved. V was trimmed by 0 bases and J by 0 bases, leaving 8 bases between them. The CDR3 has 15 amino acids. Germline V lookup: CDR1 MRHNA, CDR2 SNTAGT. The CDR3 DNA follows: TGTGCCAGCAGTGACTCGAACGGGGCTAACTATGGCTACACCTTC. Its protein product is CASSDSNGANYGYTF.

DNA for the CDR3: TGCGCCAGCAGCTTCGGGACAGGAATTATGATAGGCAACATTCAGTACTTC. It is translated as CASSFGTGIMIGNIQYF. The gene calls are TRBV5-1 and TRBJ2-4; 8 nucleotides line up with TRBD1. V shed 2 bases and J 7 bases; nucleotides not matched to a gene: 14. The CDR3 sequence is 17 residues long. The V gene's germline CDR1 is SGHRS and CDR2 YFSETQ. The full variable domain, its missing parts supplied by reference TRBV5-1 and TRBJ2-4, is KAGVTQTPRYLIKTRGQQVTLSCSPISGHRSVSWYQQTPGQGLQFLFEYFSETQRNKGNFPGRFSGRQFSNSRSEMNVSTLELGDSALYLCASSFGTGIMIGNIQYFGAGTRLSVL.

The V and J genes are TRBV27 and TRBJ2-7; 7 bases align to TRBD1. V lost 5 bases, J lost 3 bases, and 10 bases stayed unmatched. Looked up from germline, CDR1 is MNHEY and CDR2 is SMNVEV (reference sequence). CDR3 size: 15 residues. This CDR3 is CASSPMGTALYEQYF. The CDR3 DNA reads TGTGCCAGCAGTCCGATGGGGACAGCTCTCTACGAGCAGTACTTC.

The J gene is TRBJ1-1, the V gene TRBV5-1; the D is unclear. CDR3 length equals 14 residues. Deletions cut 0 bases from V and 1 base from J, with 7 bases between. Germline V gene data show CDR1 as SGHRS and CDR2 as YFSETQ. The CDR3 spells CASSLGPKNTEAFF. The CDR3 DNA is TGCGCCAGCAGCTTGGGACCGAAGAACACTGAAGCTTTCTTT.